This T cell receptor (beta chain) was captured by sequencing in a study of CD8 T cells in ankylosing spondylitis. Study-level results: Reportedly, matched ankylosing spondylitis synovial fluid was significantly enriched for disease-linked clones. Some of the motif variants had earlier been found in reactive arthritis patients' fluid and blood. A motif in TCR beta, a set of roughly eight highly homologous variants, appeared characteristic of ankylosing spondylitis blood.

Of note for this clonotype: Its specificity is unknown.

TCRdb re-analysed the 5' RACE reads in MiXCR, keeping a single row per CDR3 protein. The data contain fewer than 500,000 distinct CDR3 sequences, around 26% of them seen just once; the ten biggest clones take up about 0.9%. V lost 0 bases, J lost 1 base, and 11 bases stayed unmatched. The germline CDR1 and CDR2 sequences are DFQATT and SNEGSKA (reference sequence). This CDR3 has 17 amino acids. Material for sequencing was blood, either unsorted or a sorted T cell fraction (not recorded which). The TCR comes from a male donor with ankylosing spondylitis. The chain employs TRBV20-1 and TRBJ2-7; TRBD2 aligns across 8 bases. The CDR3 region is CSARDIRSGSSSYEQYF. CDR3 DNA sequence: TGCAGTGCTAGAGATATACGAAGCGGGAGCTCGTCCTACGAGCAGTACTTC.